This TCR beta chain was identified in a study of blood T cell repertoires in COVID-19. The wider study: The United States, Italy and Spain were the sources of the acute and convalescent COVID-19 samples. PBMCs, B-cell-depleted T cells, or T cells were the source of the cDNA or gDNA that made up the material.

CDR1 and CDR2 from the germline V gene are MNHEY and SVGAGI. V was clipped by 4 bases and J by 0 bases, with 10 bases between them. This CDR3 is built from 14 residues. Generated by immunoSEQ multiplex PCR, the TCRdb table keeps only in-frame clones and is missing some. Of 95,000 to 100,000 clones detected, around 84% appear once; the ten largest clones hold around 2%. The gene calls are TRBV6-5 and TRBJ2-7, with D maybe TRBD1 (6 bases). The TCR was taken from a woman between 65 and 79 years old with active or convalescent COVID-19. Sequencing input: peripheral blood. The CDR3 here is CASSSGDTSYEQYF. For the CDR3, the DNA is TGTGCCAGCAGTTCCGGGGACACCTCCTACGAGCAGTACTTC.